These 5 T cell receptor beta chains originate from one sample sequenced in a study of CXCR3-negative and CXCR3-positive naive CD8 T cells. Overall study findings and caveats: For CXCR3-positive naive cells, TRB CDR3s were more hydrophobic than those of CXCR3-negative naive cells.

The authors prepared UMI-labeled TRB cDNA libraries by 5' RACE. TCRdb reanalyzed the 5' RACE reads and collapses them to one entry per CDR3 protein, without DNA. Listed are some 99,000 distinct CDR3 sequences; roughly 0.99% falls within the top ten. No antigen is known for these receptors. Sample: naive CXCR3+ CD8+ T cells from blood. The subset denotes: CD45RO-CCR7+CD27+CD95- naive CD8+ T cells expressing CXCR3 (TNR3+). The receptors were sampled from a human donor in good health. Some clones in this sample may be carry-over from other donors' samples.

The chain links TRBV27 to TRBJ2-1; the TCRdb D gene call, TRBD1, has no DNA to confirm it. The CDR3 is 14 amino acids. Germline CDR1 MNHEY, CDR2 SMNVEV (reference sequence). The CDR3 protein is CASSLTGAGAEQFF.

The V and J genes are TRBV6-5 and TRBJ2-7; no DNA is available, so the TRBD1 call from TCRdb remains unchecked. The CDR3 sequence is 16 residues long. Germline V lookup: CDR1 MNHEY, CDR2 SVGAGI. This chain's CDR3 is CASSYSVPGSSYEQYF.

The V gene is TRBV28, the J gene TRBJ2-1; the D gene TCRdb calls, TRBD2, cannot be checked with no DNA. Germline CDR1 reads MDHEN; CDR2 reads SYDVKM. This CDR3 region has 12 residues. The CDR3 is CASSPTSYEQFF.

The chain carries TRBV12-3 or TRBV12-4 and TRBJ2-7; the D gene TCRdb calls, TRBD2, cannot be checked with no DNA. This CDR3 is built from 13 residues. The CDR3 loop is CASHGGWDNEQYF.

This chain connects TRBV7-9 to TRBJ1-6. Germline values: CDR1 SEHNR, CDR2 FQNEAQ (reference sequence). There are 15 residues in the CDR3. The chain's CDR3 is CASSLGQGLDSPLHF.